This paragraph reports one T cell receptor (beta chain). Its antigen remains unknown. Described time point: pretreatment peripheral blood. The patients had locally advanced or metastatic urothelial carcinoma. The data belong to a study of PD-L1 blockade in urothelial cancer. About the study: At 3 weeks after treatment start (second dose) and again at 6 weeks, blood was analyzed.

Study-wide results and caveats: Clonality of blood TCR below the median before treatment predicted better survival.

Data came from immunoSEQ multiplex PCR; TCRdb stores just in-frame clones and leaves some out. The data contain around 100,000 clones, nearly 90% of them singletons. The germline V gene has CDR1 SGHTS and CDR2 YDEGEE. The CDR3 is 17 residues long. Germline trimming cut 4 bases from V and 1 base from J; bases unmatched to any gene: 12. The chain recombines TRBV5-8 with TRBJ1-1; 8 bases are shared with TRBD1. This sequence was found in a man between 60 and 75 years old with urothelial cancer. The sample consisted of PBMCs, taken around atezolizumab (anti-PD-L1) treatment. The CDR3 DNA is TGTGCCAGCAGCACAGGACAGGGAGGGGGTGAGAACACTGAAGCTTTCTTT. It specifies CASSTGQGGGENTEAFF.